This T cell receptor beta chain was captured in a study of blood T cell repertoires in COVID-19. Across the whole study: COVID-19 samples collected from the United States, Italy and Spain covered acute and convalescent phases. T cells, B-cell-depleted T cells, or PBMCs supplied cDNA or gDNA.

The CDR3 sequence is 12 residues long. Germline V gene sequence: CDR1 SQVTM, CDR2 ANQGSEA. V lost 0 bases, J lost 4 bases, and 6 bases lay in between. As processed by the authors: Estimated nucleated cell counts came from reference gene primer amplification. This table comes from immunoSEQ multiplex PCR, and its TCRdb copy is limited to in-frame clones, with some not included. V and J calls and clone size are those listed in that table; D and trimming were worked out from the DNA. The sample shows a few hundred thousand clones, roughly 90% of them seen only once. This TCR was recovered from a woman aged 50 to 65 with active or convalescent COVID-19. The sequenced sample consisted of peripheral blood. This chain links TRBV29-1 with TRBJ1-2; no clear D. The CDR3: CSVEEAVYGYTF. DNA of the CDR3: TGCAGCGTTGAAGAAGCTGTCTATGGCTACACCTTC.